The 16 T cell receptor beta chains below were found in one sample sequenced in a study of OX40 agonist ivuxolimab in advanced cancers. Sequencing used immunoSEQ multiplex PCR; TCRdb keeps in-frame clones, though not all of them. This sample has under 20,000 clones; around 70% occur once, and the top ten carry 24%. The material sequenced was CD4+ or CD8+ T cells sorted from blood, taken in a trial of the OX40 agonist ivuxolimab. The source is an adult with an advanced solid tumor such as melanoma, head and neck, liver or kidney cancer.

The sample holds a few counts of this clone. The CDR3 here is CASSPRVEILSYNSPLHF. The CDR3 nucleotides read TGCGCCAGCAGCCCCAGGGTAGAGATTCTCTCCTATAATTCACCCCTCCACTTT. V and J are TRBV4-1 and TRBJ1-6, with D possibly TRBD1 on 5 matching bases. This CDR3 contains 18 residues. CDR1 is MGHRA and CDR2 is YSYEKL in the germline V gene. With 4 bases removed from V and 0 bases from J, the gap between germline ends came to 16 bases.

The V gene is TRBV9, the J gene TRBJ1-1, with no clear D. From germline, CDR1 is SGDLS and CDR2 YYNGEE. Trimming left V 4 bases short and J 1 base short, with 17 bases between. The CDR3 sequence is 16 residues long. CDR3 nucleotide sequence: TGTGCCAGCAGCTTTAGCCTCGCCGAGGAGAACACTGAAGCTTTCTTT. Translating it yields CASSFSLAEENTEAFF.

This chain uses TRBV7-6 with TRBJ2-7, with D possibly TRBD1 on 6 matching bases. The germline V and J ends were trimmed by 5 bases and 1 base, with 12 bases remaining between them. CDR1 is SGHVS, CDR2 FNYEAQ, per germline. The CDR3 totals 14 residues. Here the CDR3 reads CASSAEDRSYEQYF. CDR3 bases: TGTGCCAGCAGCGCCGAGGACAGATCCTACGAGCAGTACTTC.

The chain links TRBV4-3 to TRBJ1-1; D remains ambiguous. Deletions cut 2 bases from V and 0 bases from J, with 10 bases between. Per germline, CDR1 LGHNA and CDR2 YSLEER. The CDR3 contains 15 residues. The CDR3 DNA reads as TGCGCCAGCAGCCAACTAACAGAAATGAACACTGAAGCTTTCTTT. Encoded protein: CASSQLTEMNTEAFF.

The V gene is TRBV30, the J gene TRBJ1-1; D remains unclear. The CDR3 has 13 residues. Germline CDR1 reads GTSNPN; CDR2 reads SVGIG (reference sequence). The DNA of the CDR3 is TGTGCGGAGAGCGGTACAATGAACACTGAAGCTTTCTTT. It specifies CAESGTMNTEAFF.

V usage is TRBV6-5 and J usage is TRBJ1-1; no definite D call. The germline V gene has CDR1 MNHEY and CDR2 SVGAGI. This CDR3 comprises 12 residues. Trimming left V 8 bases short and J 0 bases short, with 7 bases between. The CDR3 sequence: CASGIMNTEAFF. As DNA, the CDR3 is TGTGCCAGCGGGATTATGAACACTGAAGCTTTCTTT.

The chain combines TRBV7-8 with TRBJ2-3; 9 positions match TRBD1. V gave up 5 bases and J gave up 4 bases; unmatched junction bases: 13. CDR3 length: 17 amino acids. In germline, CDR1 is SGHVS, CDR2 FQNEAQ. The CDR3 protein is CASSPRGQGKGADTQYF. CDR3 nucleotide sequence: TGTGCCAGCAGCCCTCGCGGACAGGGGAAGGGGGCAGATACGCAGTATTTT.

V and J are TRBV29-1 and TRBJ2-7; D is possibly TRBD2 (6 bases). The CDR3 has 11 amino acids. Trimming pared 4 bases from V and 5 bases from J, leaving 9 bases between. CDR1 and CDR2 from the germline V gene are SQVTM and ANQGSEA. The CDR3, as DNA: TGCAGCGTTGGAGGAGGGAACGAGCAGTACTTC. The encoded protein is CSVGGGNEQYF.

This clone has a handful of counts. The chain joins TRBV5-4 to TRBJ2-3, with 9 bases identical to TRBD2. This CDR3 is built from 16 residues. Per germline, CDR1 SGHNT and CDR2 YYREEE (reference sequence). J gave up 4 bases and V 6 bases, and 12 bases lay outside the gene matches. CDR3 nucleotides: TGTGCCAGCACCCCGACGGGAGCGGGGGGCCCAGATACGCAGTATTTT. Its protein product is CASTPTGAGGPDTQYF.

This chain links TRBV9 with TRBJ1-1; maybe TRBD1 (5 bases). From germline, CDR1 is SGDLS and CDR2 YYNGEE. The CDR3 runs 14 residues. Trimming took off 0 bases at V and 6 bases at J, with 12 bases between the two ends. The CDR3 sequence is CASSVGGLPSEAFF. The CDR3 region has the DNA TGTGCCAGCAGCGTAGGGGGCCTCCCTTCTGAAGCTTTCTTT.

A remark on this clone: Other DNA sequences from this sample encode an identical CDR3 as well. J is TRBJ2-7 and V is TRBV5-1; no firm D call. The CDR3 extends over 11 amino acids. The germline V gene has CDR1 SGHRS and CDR2 YFSETQ. V was cut by 0 bases and J by 3 bases, with 1 base left in between. CDR3 nucleotide sequence: TGCGCCAGCAGCTTGGGCTACGAGCAGTACTTC. Amino acids: CASSLGYEQYF.

The chain joins TRBV7-8 to TRBJ1-1, with no clear D. Trimming took off 3 bases at V and 4 bases at J, with 12 bases between the two ends. From germline, CDR1 is SGHVS and CDR2 FQNEAQ. The CDR3 is 14 residues long. The CDR3 here is CASSFLDEATEAFF. The CDR3 DNA sequence: TGTGCCAGCAGCTTTTTGGACGAGGCCACTGAAGCTTTCTTT.

This sequence joins TRBV6-5 and TRBJ2-7; 8 bases are shared with TRBD2. V dropped 10 bases and J dropped 7; count of bases not matched to a gene: 3. Germline V gene data show CDR1 as MNHEY and CDR2 as SVGAGI. The CDR3 covers 10 residues. This CDR3 is CATGRVEQYF. In nucleotides, the CDR3 is TGTGCCACCGGGAGGGTTGAGCAGTACTTC.

As to this clone: The junction shows a germline mismatch at one end, possibly a read error. The genes are TRBV29-1 and TRBJ2-3, with 15 positions matching TRBD2. The germline CDR1 and CDR2 sequences are SQVTM and ANQGSEA. This CDR3 comprises 14 residues. The CDR3 DNA sequence: TGCAGCGTTGCCGGGACTAGCGGGGGGCCAGGGAGGACTTTT. As protein: CSVAGTSGGPGRTF.

V and J are TRBV7-9 and TRBJ2-7; 10 bases agree with TRBD1. Germline V gene sequence: CDR1 SEHNR, CDR2 FQNEAQ (reference sequence). This CDR3 contains 15 residues. V shed 5 bases, J shed 5 bases, and the junction held 9 bases outside the gene matches. The CDR3 DNA reads TGTGCCAGCAGCACCGGACAGGGGGAATCGGACGAGCAGTACTTC. The encoded protein is CASSTGQGESDEQYF.

V is TRBV29-1 and J is TRBJ2-7, with TRBD1 identical over 7 bases. V dropped 1 base and J dropped 2; count of bases not matched to a gene: 5. Looked up from germline, CDR1 is SQVTM and CDR2 is ANQGSEA. The CDR3 contains 14 residues. CDR3 in amino acids: CSVEGETGTYEQYF. CDR3 DNA sequence: TGCAGCGTTGAAGGAGAGACAGGGACCTACGAGCAGTACTTC.